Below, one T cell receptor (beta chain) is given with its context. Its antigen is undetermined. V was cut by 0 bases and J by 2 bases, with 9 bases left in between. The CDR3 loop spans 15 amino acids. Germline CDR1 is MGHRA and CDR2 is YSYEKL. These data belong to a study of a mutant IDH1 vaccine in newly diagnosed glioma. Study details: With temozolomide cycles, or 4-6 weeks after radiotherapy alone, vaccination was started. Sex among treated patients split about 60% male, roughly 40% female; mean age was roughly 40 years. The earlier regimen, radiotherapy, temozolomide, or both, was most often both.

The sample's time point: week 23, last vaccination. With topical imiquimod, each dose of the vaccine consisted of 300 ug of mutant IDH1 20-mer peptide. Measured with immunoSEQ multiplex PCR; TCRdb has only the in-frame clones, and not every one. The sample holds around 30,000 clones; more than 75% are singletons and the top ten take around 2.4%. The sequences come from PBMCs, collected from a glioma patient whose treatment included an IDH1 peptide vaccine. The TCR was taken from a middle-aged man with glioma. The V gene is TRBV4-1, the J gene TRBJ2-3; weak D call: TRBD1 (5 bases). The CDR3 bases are TGCGCCAGCAGCCAAGAGGGCAGGGACACAGATACGCAGTATTTT. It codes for CASSQEGRDTDTQYF.